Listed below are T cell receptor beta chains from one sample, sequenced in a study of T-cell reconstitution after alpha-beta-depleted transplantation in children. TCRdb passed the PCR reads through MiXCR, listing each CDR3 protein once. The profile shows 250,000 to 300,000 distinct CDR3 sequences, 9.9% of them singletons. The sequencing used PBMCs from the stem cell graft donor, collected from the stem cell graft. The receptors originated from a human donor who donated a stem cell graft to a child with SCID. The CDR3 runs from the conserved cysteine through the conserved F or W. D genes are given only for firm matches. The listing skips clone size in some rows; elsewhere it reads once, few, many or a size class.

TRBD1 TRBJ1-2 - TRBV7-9 TGTGCCAGCAGCTCGTCAGGGGGGAACTATGGCTACACCTTC CASSSSGGNYGYTF
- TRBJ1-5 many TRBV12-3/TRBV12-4 TGTGCCAGCAGTTTAGCGCGGCAGCCCCAGCATTTT CASSLARQPQHF
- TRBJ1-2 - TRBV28 TGTGCCAGCATCCCTGGGGGGCGCTATGGCTACACCTTC CASIPGGRYGYTF
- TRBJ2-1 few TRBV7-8 TGTGCCAGCAGCTCCCAGCCCGCGAGCTCCTACAATGAGCAGTTCTTC CASSSQPASSYNEQFF
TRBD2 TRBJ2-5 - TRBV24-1 TGTGCCACCAGTGATCTACAGCGGGGGGTCAAACAAGAGACCCAGTACTTC CATSDLQRGVKQETQYF
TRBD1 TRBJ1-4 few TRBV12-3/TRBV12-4 TGTGCCAGCAGCGCGGGACAGGAGGGTGAAAAACTGTTTTTT CASSAGQEGEKLFF
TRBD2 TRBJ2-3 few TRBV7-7 TGTGCTAGCAGTCAAGGAGTCGGCGGGGGGGTCACAGATACGCAGTATTTT CASSQGVGGGVTDTQYF
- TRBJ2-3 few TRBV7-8 TGTGCCAGCAGCTATGGGGATCTCTTTGCGGATACGCAGTATTTT CASSYGDLFADTQYF
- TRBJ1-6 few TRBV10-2 TGCGCCAGCATGGGGGGGCAGTTTAATTCACCCCTCCACTTT CASMGGQFNSPLHF
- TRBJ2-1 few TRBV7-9 TGTGCCAGCAGCCCCGATTGGGGGCAGACCTACAATGAGCAGTTCTTC CASSPDWGQTYNEQFF
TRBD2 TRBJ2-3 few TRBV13 TGTGCCAGCAGCCCACCTGGGGGACTAGCGGGGAGCACAGATACGCAGTATTTT CASSPPGGLAGSTDTQYF
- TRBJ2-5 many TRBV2 TGTGCCAGCGGGCAGCAAGAGACCCAGTACTTC CASGQQETQYF
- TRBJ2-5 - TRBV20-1 TGCAGTGCTAGAGATCTTGAGGCCGTCATGACCGAGACCCAGTACTTC CSARDLEAVMTETQYF
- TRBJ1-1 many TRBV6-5 TGTGCCAGCAGTTACAGGGGCAGGGTGGTCTCTGAAGCTTTCTTT CASSYRGRVVSEAFF
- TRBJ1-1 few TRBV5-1 TGCGCCAGCAGCACGGGACTTCTGGGGGGCACTGAAGCTTTCTTT CASSTGLLGGTEAFF
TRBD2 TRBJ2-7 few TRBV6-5 TGTGCCAGCAGTTATCGGATCATGACTAGCGGGGGTATGGAGTACGAGCAGTACTTC CASSYRIMTSGGMEYEQYF
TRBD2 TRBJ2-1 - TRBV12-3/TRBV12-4 TGTGCCAGGAGTTTAGCCGGGGGAGGGGTGAATGAGCAGTTCTTC CARSLAGGGVNEQFF
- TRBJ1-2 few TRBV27 TGTGCCAGCAGTTTATCGATCGGGGCTGGCTACACCTTC CASSLSIGAGYTF
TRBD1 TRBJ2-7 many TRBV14 TGTGCCAGCAGCCAGACAGGGCCTGTGCCGCAGTACTTC CASSQTGPVPQYF
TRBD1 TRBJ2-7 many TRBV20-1 TGCAGTGCAAGACAGGGGAGCTCCTACGAGCAGTACTTC CSARQGSSYEQYF
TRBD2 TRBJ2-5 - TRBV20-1 TGCAGTGCCAGCCCCGGGACTACTCAAGAGACCCAGTACTTC CSASPGTTQETQYF
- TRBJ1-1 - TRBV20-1 TGCAGTGCTAGGGGCCGGGAGAACACTGAAGCTTTCTTT CSARGRENTEAFF
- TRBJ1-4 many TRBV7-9 TGTGCCAGCAGCTTAGATGGATCGGCTAATGAAAAACTGTTTTTT CASSLDGSANEKLFF
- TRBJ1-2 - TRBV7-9 TGTGCCAGCAGCTCCGACCCGGGGAACTATGGCTACACCTTC CASSSDPGNYGYTF
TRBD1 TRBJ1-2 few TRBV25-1 TGTGCCAGCCAGGACAGGGGATTGTTTTTC CASQDRGLFF
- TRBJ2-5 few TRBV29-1 TGCAGCGCTGTCCACCCTGTGGGTCAAGAGACCCAGTACTTC CSAVHPVGQETQYF
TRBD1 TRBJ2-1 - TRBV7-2 TGTGCCAGCAGCTTAGGGACAGGGGGGTACTATGAGCAGTTCTTC CASSLGTGGYYEQFF
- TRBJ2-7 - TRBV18 TGTGCCAGCTCCTGGGACCGAACTGAGTACGAGCAGTACTTC CASSWDRTEYEQYF
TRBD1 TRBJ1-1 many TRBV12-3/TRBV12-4 TGTGCCAGCAGTCGTCCTGTGGGGACAGGGAGTTATACTGAAGCTTTCTTT CASSRPVGTGSYTEAFF
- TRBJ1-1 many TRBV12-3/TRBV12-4 TGTGCCAGCAGTTTTACGGGGAACACTGAAGCTTTCTTT CASSFTGNTEAFF
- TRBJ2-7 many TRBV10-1 TGCGCCAGCAGTGAGTCCGGCGGCTACGAGCAGTACTTC CASSESGGYEQYF
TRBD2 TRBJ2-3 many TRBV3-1 TGTGCCAGCAGCCAGGCTAGCGGTAGCACAGATACGCAGTATTTT CASSQASGSTDTQYF
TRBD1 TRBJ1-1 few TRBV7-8 TGTGCCAGCAGCTTTGGTGTCAGGGGGTCCTCGGTCCTCACTGAAGCTTTCTTT CASSFGVRGSSVLTEAFF
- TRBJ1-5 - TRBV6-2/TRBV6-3 TGTGCCAGCAGACAGCACAGGGTTTCGAGCAATCAGCCCCAGCATTTT CASRQHRVSSNQPQHF
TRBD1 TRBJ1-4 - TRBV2 TGTGCCAGCAGCGTACAGGGGACTAATGAAAAACTGTTTTTT CASSVQGTNEKLFF
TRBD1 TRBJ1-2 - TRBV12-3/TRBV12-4 TGTGCCAGCACCCGTGACAGGGTAACCGGCTACACCTTC CASTRDRVTGYTF
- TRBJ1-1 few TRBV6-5 TGTGCCAGCAGTTACGCCCAATGGGGACCACCTGAAGCTTTCTTT CASSYAQWGPPEAFF
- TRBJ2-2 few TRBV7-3 TGTGCCAGCAGCCTTGTCGACAGGACCCCGAACACCGGGGAGCTGTTTTTT CASSLVDRTPNTGELFF
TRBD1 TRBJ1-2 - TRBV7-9 TGTGCCAGCAGCTTAGCGGGACAGGGCGACTATGGCTACACCTTC CASSLAGQGDYGYTF
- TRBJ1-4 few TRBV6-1 TGTGCCAGCAGCGGACAAAGAGAAAAACTGTTTTTT CASSGQREKLFF
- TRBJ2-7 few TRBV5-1 TGCGCCAGCAGCTTTAGGACCCAAGAGGATAGCTCCTACGAGCAGTACTTC CASSFRTQEDSSYEQYF
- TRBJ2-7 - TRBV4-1 TGCGCCAGCAGCCAATCGGGACTGGTAGGCGAGCAGTACTTC CASSQSGLVGEQYF
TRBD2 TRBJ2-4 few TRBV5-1 TGCGCCAGCAGCACGGAGTCCCCTAGCGGGGGGCTCAAAGCCAAAAACATTCAGTACTTC CASSTESPSGGLKAKNIQYF
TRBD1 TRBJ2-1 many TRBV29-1 TGCAGCGTCAGTACCGGGACAGAATACAATGAGCAGTTCTTC CSVSTGTEYNEQFF